Shown below are 20 T cell receptor beta chains from a single sample sequenced in a study of blood T cell repertoires in COVID-19. Data came from immunoSEQ multiplex PCR; TCRdb stores just in-frame clones and leaves some out. The sample yields 70,000 to 100,000 clones, around 90% seen once. Sample: peripheral blood. Receptor source: an elderly woman with active COVID-19.

The chain employs TRBV9 and TRBJ2-1, with TRBD2 identical over 11 bases. This CDR3 comprises 18 residues. Germline V lookup: CDR1 SGDLS, CDR2 YYNGEE. V dropped 1 base and J dropped 0; count of bases not matched to a gene: 6. This CDR3 is CASSVTPSGRSSYNEQFF. The CDR3 coding sequence is TGTGCCAGCAGCGTAACCCCTAGCGGGAGGAGCTCCTACAATGAGCAGTTCTTC.

The chain joins TRBV18 to TRBJ2-1; D is perhaps TRBD2 (6 bases). Germline V gene lookup returns CDR1 KGHSH and CDR2 LQKENI. The CDR3 has 12 amino acids. V shed 3 bases and J shed 7 bases, with 7 bases lying between them. CDR3 sequence: CASSPAGNEQFF. As DNA, the CDR3 is TGTGCCAGCTCACCGGCGGGGAATGAGCAGTTCTTC.

The chain is built from TRBV6-2 or TRBV6-3 and TRBJ2-6, with 9 bases that match TRBD2. Germline lookup yields CDR1 MNHEY and CDR2 SVGEGT. The CDR3 sequence is 20 residues long. V lost 4 bases, J lost 0 bases, and 13 bases stayed unmatched. CDR3 coding DNA: TGTGCCAGCAGTTCCGGGACTAGCCAATCCAGACTCTCTGGGGCCAACGTCCTGACTTTC. It specifies CASSSGTSQSRLSGANVLTF.

The chain joins TRBV27 to TRBJ2-2; unclear D gene. The germline V and J ends were trimmed by 6 bases and 2 bases, with 10 bases remaining between them. CDR3 length: 14 residues. CDR1 is MNHEY and CDR2 is SMNVEV in the germline V gene (reference sequence). The CDR3 DNA is TGTGCCAGCAGGTCCAACAGAAACACCGGGGAGCTGTTTTTT. This gives the protein CASRSNRNTGELFF.

The chain couples TRBV7-9 to TRBJ2-1; D is unclear. The CDR3 covers 12 residues. Germline V gene lookup returns CDR1 SEHNR and CDR2 FQNEAQ (reference sequence). V was trimmed by 4 bases and J by 9 bases, leaving 10 bases between them. The CDR3 loop reads CASSWNSGEQFF. The CDR3 nucleotides read TGTGCCAGCAGCTGGAACTCGGGTGAGCAGTTCTTC.

The V and J genes are TRBV6-1 and TRBJ2-3, with 7 bases identical to TRBD2. CDR1 is MNHNS and CDR2 is SASEGT in the germline V gene. V lost 0 bases, J lost 3 bases, and 9 bases stayed unmatched. The CDR3 spans 17 residues. The CDR3 spells CASSEANGRRKTDTQYF. The CDR3 nucleotides read TGTGCCAGCAGTGAAGCGAACGGGAGGAGGAAGACAGATACGCAGTATTTT.

Sample share makes this clone medium-sized (0.01 to 0.1%). The chain couples TRBV2 to TRBJ2-5; D uncertain. The V and J ends lost 6 bases and 7 bases respectively, with 6 bases between them. CDR3 length: 10 amino acids. From germline, CDR1 is SNHLY and CDR2 FYNNEI. CDR3 DNA: TGTGCCAGCAGCCCAGGGACCCAGTACTTC. This sequence encodes CASSPGTQYF.

This sequence joins TRBV5-1 and TRBJ2-7; D perhaps matches TRBD2 (6 bases). The V end was cut by 4 bases, the J end by 2 bases, with 16 bases between. The CDR3 runs 15 residues. In germline, CDR1 is SGHRS, CDR2 YFSETQ. The CDR3 coding sequence is TGCGCCAGCAGCCCCGGGACCGCGGGGCCCTACGAGCAGTACTTC. Protein: CASSPGTAGPYEQYF.

This chain connects TRBV11-2 to TRBJ2-7; 12 bases line up with TRBD2. The CDR3 loop spans 17 amino acids. CDR1 and CDR2 from the germline V gene are SGHAT and FQNNGV. Losses at the gene ends were 1 base for V and 6 bases for J; bases not matched to a gene: 10. The CDR3 nucleotides read TGTGCCAGCAGCTTAGGGTCTAGCGGGAGGGTTAGGCTCGAGCAGTACTTC. This gives the protein CASSLGSSGRVRLEQYF.

This chain uses TRBV5-1 with TRBJ1-1; no firm D call. The V gene lost 3 bases and the J gene lost 2 bases, with 14 bases spanning the gap. Germline CDR1 and CDR2: SGHRS and YFSETQ. The CDR3 spans 15 residues. DNA for the CDR3: TGCGCCAGCAGCTACCTACAGCTAACTAACACTGAAGCTTTCTTT. Translating gives CASSYLQLTNTEAFF.

The chain joins TRBV7-2 to TRBJ2-7; D may be TRBD1 (5 bases). Germline loops: CDR1 SGHTA, CDR2 FQGNSA. The V end was cut by 1 base, the J end by 7 bases, with 14 bases between. This CDR3 has 14 residues. CDR3 nucleotide sequence: TGTGCCAGCAGCTTAGGCTGGGGCGTCTTAGAGCAGTACTTC. Its translation: CASSLGWGVLEQYF.

The gene calls are TRBV10-3 and TRBJ2-5; the D gene is possibly TRBD1 (5 bases). CDR3 length: 13 amino acids. V dropped 4 bases and J dropped 5 bases, with 11 bases sitting between them. Per germline, CDR1 ENHRY and CDR2 SYGVKD. Here the CDR3 DNA reads TGTGCCATCAGTGGTCAGGGCCGGGAGACCCAGTACTTC. As protein: CAISGQGRETQYF.

V is TRBV19 and J is TRBJ1-1; the D gene is possibly TRBD1 (5 bases). Germline V lookup: CDR1 LNHDA, CDR2 SQIVND (reference sequence). The CDR3 contains 14 residues. Trimming took off 3 bases at V and 4 bases at J, with 12 bases between the two ends. The CDR3: CASSISERGTEAFF. CDR3 nucleotide sequence: TGTGCCAGTAGTATTAGTGAAAGGGGCACTGAAGCTTTCTTT.

V and J are TRBV5-6 and TRBJ2-1; 7 bases agree with TRBD1. The CDR3 totals 15 residues. The V segment lost 2 bases and the J segment 6 bases; nucleotides outside the gene matches: 8. Germline CDR1 SGHDT, CDR2 YYEEEE. CDR3 loop: CASSFEGAVGNEQFF. The CDR3 DNA follows: TGTGCCAGCAGCTTTGAGGGGGCAGTAGGCAATGAGCAGTTCTTC.

The V gene is TRBV19, the J gene TRBJ1-5, with D tentatively TRBD1 (6 bases). The CDR3 consists of 15 residues. With 6 bases removed from V and 6 bases from J, the gap between germline ends came to 18 bases. Germline CDR1 LNHDA, CDR2 SQIVND (reference sequence). This CDR3 is CASSQGQLESQPQHF. The CDR3 nucleotides are TGTGCCAGTAGCCAAGGACAGCTTGAAAGTCAGCCCCAGCATTTT. The full variable domain, completed using reference TRBV19 and TRBJ1-5, is DGGITQSPKYLFRKEGQNVTLSCEQNLNHDAMYWYRQDPGQGLRLIYYSQIVNDFQKGDIAEGYSVSREKKESFPLTVTSAQKNPTAFYLCASSQGQLESQPQHFGDGTRLSIL.

V and J are TRBV3-1 (or the pseudogene TRBV3-2) and TRBJ2-1, with D perhaps TRBD2 (6 bases). Trimming removed 6 bases from V and 6 bases from J, with 18 bases in between. The CDR3 loop spans 15 amino acids. From germline, CDR1 is LGHDT and CDR2 YNNKEL (reference sequence). The CDR3 nucleotides read TGTGCCAGCAGTCCGTGGCGGGGAACCGCCAATGAGCAGTTCTTC. It is translated as CASSPWRGTANEQFF.

The J gene is TRBJ2-5, the V gene TRBV6-2 or TRBV6-3, with a tentative D call TRBD1 (6 bases). The CDR3 has 13 residues. Germline CDR1 reads MNHEY; CDR2 reads SVGEGT. The V end was cut by 2 bases, the J end by 6 bases, with 10 bases between. The DNA of the CDR3 is TGTGCCAGCAGTTACCCAGGGGCCAAGACCCAGTACTTC. It translates to CASSYPGAKTQYF.

The chain links TRBV28 to TRBJ2-5, with a possible D match to TRBD1 (5 bases). Per germline, CDR1 MDHEN and CDR2 SYDVKM. Trimming cost V 10 bases and J 4 bases, with 19 bases left between them. The CDR3 is 14 residues long. CDR3 protein: CATAPPWGRETQYF. The CDR3 region has the DNA TGTGCCACCGCACCTCCGTGGGGCAGAGAGACCCAGTACTTC.

This chain joins TRBV28 and TRBJ1-1, with D hard to call. This CDR3 is 14 amino acids long. Germline V gene data show CDR1 as MDHEN and CDR2 as SYDVKM. The ends were cut back, 7 bases at V and 0 bases at J, with 12 bases in the middle. CDR3 in DNA: TGTGCCAGCACCTCAGGAACGGTGAACACTGAAGCTTTCTTT. Protein: CASTSGTVNTEAFF.

The V and J genes are TRBV18 and TRBJ1-6; 10 bases align to TRBD1. Germline CDR1 is KGHSH and CDR2 is LQKENI. V trimming: 6 bases; J trimming: 2 bases; junction bases outside the gene matches: 4. The CDR3 sequence is 16 residues long. CDR3 sequence reads: CASSQGQGTYNSPLHF. CDR3 sequence (DNA): TGTGCCAGCTCCCAGGGACAGGGGACCTATAATTCACCCCTCCACTTT.